One and the same sample provided the 24 T cell receptor beta chains below, sequenced in a study of beta chain features in type 1 diabetes. Study-wide results and caveats: Shortening of TCRB CDR3s, moderate but significant, appeared in all four CD4+ subsets of Type 1 diabetes patients.

Since all of the isolated RNA was reverse transcribed, expressed TCRB transcripts were what got sequenced. TCRdb's copy holds only in-frame clones and misses some; the assay was immunoSEQ multiplex PCR. In the table there are 680,000 or so clones, 13% of which are singletons. These receptors' targets are unknown. Input material: naive CD4+ T cells from blood. The receptor source for this set is a man between 18 and 29 years old with type 1 diabetes.

This clone was detected a few times. This rearrangement joins TRBV27 to TRBJ2-3; 10 bases align to TRBD1. The length of the CDR3 is 16 residues. Germline loops: CDR1 MNHEY, CDR2 SMNVEV (reference sequence). Trimming removed 5 bases from V and 4 bases from J; junction bases left unmatched: 9. The CDR3 loop reads CASSPRQGATADTQYF. The CDR3 nucleotides are TGTGCCAGCAGTCCTAGACAGGGGGCTACGGCAGATACGCAGTATTTT.

This clone was seen only a few times. The genes are TRBV6-1 and TRBJ2-3; D remains unclear. CDR3 size: 12 residues. Trimming took off 7 bases at V and 0 bases at J, with 5 bases between the two ends. Germline V gene lookup returns CDR1 MNHNS and CDR2 SASEGT. CDR3 DNA sequence: TGTGCCAGCATTAGAAGCACAGATACGCAGTATTTT. Encoded protein: CASIRSTDTQYF.

J is TRBJ2-6 and V is TRBV28, with a possible D match to TRBD2 (6 bases). Trimming stripped 7 bases from V and 2 bases from J, with 12 bases between. The CDR3 spans 15 residues. In germline, CDR1 is MDHEN, CDR2 SYDVKM. The chain's CDR3 is CASMWGDAGANVLTF. CDR3 DNA: TGTGCCAGCATGTGGGGGGACGCTGGGGCCAACGTCCTGACTTTC.

J is TRBJ2-7 and V is TRBV10-3; D is tentatively TRBD1 or TRBD2 (5 bases each). Germline CDR1 reads ENHRY; CDR2 reads SYGVKD. Trimming left V 0 bases short and J 7 bases short, with 16 bases between. This CDR3 has 15 residues. The CDR3 loop reads CAISESNRDRGEQYF. DNA for the CDR3: TGTGCCATCAGTGAGTCGAATCGGGATAGGGGAGAGCAGTACTTC.

This chain uses TRBV13 with TRBJ2-3; 8 bases are a match to TRBD2. CDR1 is PRHDT, CDR2 FYEKMQ, per germline (reference sequence). J lost 0 bases, V lost 5 bases, and 16 bases had no gene match. The CDR3 extends over 19 amino acids. CDR3 nucleotides: TGTGCCAGCAGCCGGGCGCCTAAGGGCGGGGGGCGAAGCACAGATACGCAGTATTTT. Its protein product is CASSRAPKGGGRSTDTQYF.

Concerning this clone: Other nucleotide sequences in the sample specify the same CDR3. The chain joins TRBV20-1 to TRBJ1-5; D remains ambiguous. Germline V gene sequence: CDR1 DFQATT, CDR2 SNEGSKA (reference sequence). With 5 bases removed from V and 6 bases from J, the gap between germline ends came to 5 bases. This CDR3 comprises 10 residues. CDR3 loop: CSAAGQPQHF. Written as DNA, the CDR3 is TGCAGTGCTGCAGGTCAGCCCCAGCATTTT.

This clone was found a few times. The genes are TRBV18 and TRBJ1-2; possible D gene TRBD1, 6 bases. The length of the CDR3 is 14 residues. CDR1 and CDR2 from the germline V gene are KGHSH and LQKENI. V lost 2 bases and J 0 bases, leaving 7 bases between the germline ends. CDR3 nucleotides: TGTGCCAGCTCACCAGACAGGTCTAACTATGGCTACACCTTC. Protein product: CASSPDRSNYGYTF. The variable domain in full, completed from reference TRBV18 and TRBJ1-2, reads NAGVMQNPRHLVRRRGQEARLRCSPMKGHSHVYWYRQLPEEGLKFMVYLQKENIIDESGMPKERFSAEFPKEGPSILRIQQVVRGDSAAYFCASSPDRSNYGYTFGSGTRLTVV.

Regarding this clone: Other nucleotide sequences in the sample specify the same CDR3. The chain employs TRBV5-1 and TRBJ2-5; 7 nucleotides line up with TRBD1. Germline lookup yields CDR1 SGHRS and CDR2 YFSETQ. This CDR3 has 13 amino acids. J gave up 3 bases and V 4 bases, and 3 bases lay outside the gene matches. The DNA of the CDR3 is TGCGCCAGCAGCCCAGGGACAGAAGAGACCCAGTACTTC. This gives the protein CASSPGTEETQYF. Looking up the rest from reference TRBV5-1 and TRBJ2-5 gives the full variable domain: KAGVTQTPRYLIKTRGQQVTLSCSPISGHRSVSWYQQTPGQGLQFLFEYFSETQRNKGNFPGRFSGRQFSNSRSEMNVSTLELGDSALYLCASSPGTEETQYFGPGTRLLVL.

This CDR3 is CASSEGRGEAFF. In DNA, the CDR3 is TGTGCCAGCAGTGAGGGGCGGGGTGAAGCTTTCTTT. The gene calls are TRBV6-1 and TRBJ1-1; a weak D match, TRBD1 (5 bases). CDR1 is MNHNS and CDR2 is SASEGT in the germline V gene. V lost 3 bases, J lost 7 bases, and 9 bases lay in between. CDR3 length: 12 amino acids.

This clone was seen more than once but under ten times. The gene calls are TRBV5-1 and TRBJ1-1, with 8 bases fitting TRBD1. The CDR3 loop spans 15 amino acids. Unmatched junction bases numbered 6, after V lost 4 bases and J lost 1 base. Per germline, CDR1 SGHRS and CDR2 YFSETQ. CDR3 nucleotide sequence: TGCGCCAGCAGCCGGGCGGGACAGGAGAACACTGAAGCTTTCTTT. Its protein is CASSRAGQENTEAFF.

This clone was recorded a few times. V gene TRBV28 combines with J gene TRBJ2-1, with D perhaps TRBD2 (5 bases). The CDR3 covers 14 residues. Per the germline V gene, CDR1 is MDHEN and CDR2 is SYDVKM. The V gene lost 8 bases and the J gene lost 2 bases, with 13 bases spanning the gap. This CDR3 is CASVTGEPYNEQFF. The CDR3 DNA sequence: TGTGCCAGCGTCACCGGGGAACCCTACAATGAGCAGTTCTTC.

Details on this clone: Other DNA sequences in this specimen translate into the identical CDR3. The genes are TRBV5-1 and TRBJ1-1; D perhaps matches TRBD1 (6 bases). Per the germline V gene, CDR1 is SGHRS and CDR2 is YFSETQ. The CDR3 sequence is 13 residues long. Deletions cut 4 bases from V and 0 bases from J, with 7 bases between. In nucleotides, the CDR3 is TGCGCCAGCAGCCAGGGGCTGAACACTGAAGCTTTCTTT. Translation: CASSQGLNTEAFF. The full variable domain, with the rest looked up from reference TRBV5-1 and TRBJ1-1, is KAGVTQTPRYLIKTRGQQVTLSCSPISGHRSVSWYQQTPGQGLQFLFEYFSETQRNKGNFPGRFSGRQFSNSRSEMNVSTLELGDSALYLCASSQGLNTEAFFGQGTRLTVV.

DNA of the CDR3: TGTGCCAGCAGTGAGGACAGCCATTATGGCTACACCTTC. Translation: CASSEDSHYGYTF. The gene calls are TRBV28 and TRBJ1-2; D is possibly TRBD1 (6 bases). The CDR3 loop spans 13 amino acids. V was cut by 5 bases and J by 5 bases, with 12 bases left in between. From germline, CDR1 is MDHEN and CDR2 SYDVKM.

The V and J genes are TRBV20-1 and TRBJ2-5, with D perhaps being TRBD1 or TRBD2 (6 bases each). The length of the CDR3 is 11 residues. V dropped 5 bases and J dropped 7 bases, with 11 bases sitting between them. Germline CDR1 reads DFQATT; CDR2 reads SNEGSKA (reference sequence). CDR3 coding DNA: TGCAGTGCTCCGGAGGGGGTGACCCAGTACTTC. As protein: CSAPEGVTQYF.

The rearrangement uses TRBV11-3 and TRBJ2-3, with D perhaps matching TRBD1 or TRBD2 (5 bases each). Trimming removed 5 bases at V and 3 bases at J, with 12 bases between. In germline, CDR1 is SGHNT, CDR2 YENEEA. The CDR3 has 14 residues. CDR3 region: CASSEGLGTDTQYF. CDR3 DNA sequence: TGTGCCAGCAGCGAGGGGCTAGGAACAGATACGCAGTATTTT.

This clone was detected a few times. The chain couples TRBV30 to TRBJ2-1, with a tentative D call TRBD1 (6 bases). This CDR3 region has 17 residues. V lost 3 bases and J 2 bases, leaving 20 bases between the germline ends. Germline-derived CDR1 and CDR2 are GTSNPN and SVGIG (reference sequence). CDR3 residues: CAWRGTWGLTPYNEQFF. For the CDR3, the DNA is TGTGCCTGGAGAGGCACTTGGGGGCTAACACCCTACAATGAGCAGTTCTTC.

In its sample, this clone was seen a few times. V is TRBV6-5 and J is TRBJ1-4; possible D gene TRBD1, 6 bases. This CDR3 comprises 14 residues. The germline V gene has CDR1 MNHEY and CDR2 SVGAGI. V was trimmed by 1 base and J by 8 bases, leaving 11 bases between them. CDR3 DNA: TGTGCCAGCAGTTACTTACAGGGAAGAGAAAAACTGTTTTTT. Its protein product is CASSYLQGREKLFF.

The chain recombines TRBV5-6 with TRBJ2-1; 7 nucleotides align to TRBD1. V dropped 4 bases and J dropped 4; count of bases not matched to a gene: 2. The CDR3 sequence is 13 residues long. CDR1 and CDR2 from the germline V gene are SGHDT and YYEEEE. The CDR3 DNA is TGTGCCAGCAGCCGGGACAGTTACAATGAGCAGTTCTTC. Amino acids: CASSRDSYNEQFF.

The chain combines TRBV27 with TRBJ2-3, with a weak D call TRBD1 (5 bases). V lost 6 bases, J lost 4 bases, and 14 bases lay in between. This CDR3 contains 14 residues. Germline-derived CDR1 and CDR2 are MNHEY and SMNVEV (reference sequence). CDR3 loop: CASSSADSSDTQYF. The CDR3 DNA is TGTGCCAGCAGCTCCGCTGACAGTTCAGATACGCAGTATTTT.

This chain links TRBV27 with TRBJ1-6, with D perhaps matching TRBD1 (6 bases). The length of the CDR3 is 14 residues. Germline CDR1 is MNHEY and CDR2 is SMNVEV (reference sequence). Trimming removed 4 bases at V and 8 bases at J, with 12 bases between. The CDR3 sequence is CASSSRDTYSPLHF. For the CDR3, the DNA is TGTGCCAGCAGTTCCCGGGACACGTATTCACCCCTCCACTTT.

The J gene is TRBJ1-5, the V gene TRBV5-1, with a tentative D call TRBD1 (6 bases). The germline V gene encodes CDR1 SGHRS and CDR2 YFSETQ. CDR3 length: 14 residues. Trimming took 4 bases from V and 4 from J, leaving 12 bases between them. CDR3 loop: CASSPDSINQPQHF. CDR3 in DNA: TGCGCCAGCAGCCCGGACAGTATTAATCAGCCCCAGCATTTT.

In this sample, this clone turned up once. The chain employs TRBV27 and TRBJ1-6; a weak D match, TRBD1 (6 bases). The CDR3 contains 15 residues. V was pared by 6 bases and J by 6 bases, with 15 bases between. Germline-derived CDR1 and CDR2 are MNHEY and SMNVEV (reference sequence). The CDR3 is CASRPRGGGNSPLHF. CDR3 nucleotide sequence: TGTGCCAGCAGACCCCGAGGGGGAGGTAATTCACCCCTCCACTTT.

The chain couples TRBV27 to TRBJ2-7, with 7 positions matching TRBD1. Unmatched junction bases numbered 4, after V lost 4 bases and J lost 4 bases. There are 13 residues in the CDR3. Per germline, CDR1 MNHEY and CDR2 SMNVEV (reference sequence). In DNA form, the CDR3 reads TGTGCCAGCAGTTCCTCGACAGGGTACGAGCAGTACTTC. Amino acid sequence: CASSSSTGYEQYF.

In this sample, this clone turned up a few times. The genes are TRBV5-1 and TRBJ2-3; the D call may be TRBD1 or TRBD2 (5 bases each). V lost 2 bases and J 6 bases, leaving 16 bases between the germline ends. The germline V gene encodes CDR1 SGHRS and CDR2 YFSETQ. CDR3 length: 15 residues. The CDR3 nucleotides are TGCGCCAGCAGCTTCACGGCAGGGAGCGTGGATACGCAGTATTTT. The encoded protein is CASSFTAGSVDTQYF.